The clone carrying this T cell receptor beta chain came up many times. What it binds is not known. The CDR3 has 15 residues. With 2 bases clipped from V and 2 bases from J, the junction kept 3 bases outside the gene matches. CDR1 and CDR2 (germline): WSHSY, SAAADI. The record originates from a study of breast tumors, draining lymph nodes, adjacent tissues. Findings and limits, study-wide: Data only fit, rather than demonstrated, lymph node origin of most tumor T cells. Tumors had less TCR diversity than lymph nodes, more than nontumor tissue.

TCRdb re-called the multiplex PCR reads through MiXCR, storing one row per CDR3 protein. Of around 290,000 distinct CDR3 sequences in the sample, around 30% are singletons; the top ten hold about 1%. Breast cancer patients provided tissue from their axillary draining lymph nodes. The sequence was collected from a female donor with breast cancer. Some clones in this sample may be carry-over from other donors' samples. J is TRBJ2-3 and V is TRBV10-2, with 8 positions matching TRBD2. The sequencing sample was made of axillary lymph node tissue. The chain's CDR3 is CASSEASGYTDTQYF. The CDR3 DNA reads TGCGCCAGCAGTGAGGCTAGCGGGTACACAGATACGCAGTATTTT.